The 17 T cell receptor beta chains presented below share a single source sample, sequenced in a study of CD8+ T cells in alopecia areata. RNA extraction and reverse transcription yielded cDNA as sequencing template. The data were produced by immunoSEQ multiplex PCR, yet TCRdb's version contains in-frame clones alone and is incomplete. The sample has 200,000 or so clones; about 40% are singletons. The treatment denotes: oral pan-JAK inhibitor, 5-10 mg twice daily. Here the sequenced sample was CD4+ T cells sorted from blood, taken at approximately week 36, from a patient treated with tofacitinib. All receptors derive from a human donor with alopecia areata.

Here the CDR3 reads CASSLTPRNTDTQYF. The CDR3 nucleotides are TGCGCCAGCAGCTTGACACCGCGGAACACAGATACGCAGTATTTT. The chain links TRBV5-1 to TRBJ2-3; D gene uncertain. The CDR3 runs 15 residues. V was cut by 1 base and J by 2 bases, with 11 bases left in between. Germline V CDR1 and CDR2: SGHRS, YFSETQ.

This clone was observed a handful of times. This chain uses TRBV5-5 with TRBJ2-5; TRBD2 matches at 12 bases. The trim removed 0 bases at V and 5 bases at J, leaving 5 bases unmatched. The CDR3 is made up of 16 amino acids. Per the germline V gene, CDR1 is SGHKS and CDR2 is YYEKEE (reference sequence). The CDR3 nucleotides are TGTGCCAGCAGCTTGGGACTAGCGGGAGTTGGTGAGACCCAGTACTTC. As protein: CASSLGLAGVGETQYF.

V gene TRBV7-8 combines with J gene TRBJ2-5; D may be TRBD2 (5 bases). This CDR3 spans 15 amino acids. Trimming shortened V by 4 bases and J by 5 bases, and 17 bases separated the two germline ends. The germline V gene has CDR1 SGHVS and CDR2 FQNEAQ. The CDR3 DNA sequence: TGTGCCAGCAGCTACTCCGCGGGTGGGGAGGAGACCCAGTACTTC. Protein sequence: CASSYSAGGEETQYF. Drawing the rest from reference TRBV7-8 and TRBJ2-5, the complete variable domain is GAGVSQSPRYKVAKRGQDVALRCDPISGHVSLFWYQQALGQGPEFLTYFQNEAQLDKSGLPSDRFFAERPEGSVSTLKIQRTQQEDSAVYLCASSYSAGGEETQYFGPGTRLLVL.

V and J are TRBV29-1 and TRBJ2-7, with a possible D match to TRBD2 (6 bases). V dropped 4 bases and J dropped 7 bases, with 14 bases sitting between them. In germline, CDR1 is SQVTM, CDR2 ANQGSEA. The CDR3 covers 12 residues. CDR3 protein: CSVVSRGYEQYF. The CDR3 nucleotides read TGCAGCGTTGTTTCTCGGGGGTATGAGCAGTACTTC.

This chain connects TRBV19 to TRBJ2-7, with no clear D. This CDR3 spans 15 amino acids. In germline, CDR1 is LNHDA, CDR2 SQIVND (reference sequence). With 2 bases removed from V and 2 bases from J, the gap between germline ends came to 13 bases. For the CDR3, the DNA is TGTGCCAGTAGTATACGCCTCTACCCCGCCTACGAGCAGTACTTC. Protein sequence: CASSIRLYPAYEQYF.

The V call is TRBV7-9, the J call TRBJ2-5; TRBD1 agrees at 7 bases. Looked up from germline, CDR1 is SEHNR and CDR2 is FQNEAQ (reference sequence). The V gene end was trimmed by 2 bases and the J gene end by 3 bases; junction bases not matched to a gene: 6. CDR3 length equals 15 residues. The CDR3 nucleotides read TGTGCCAGCAGCTTATGGGGACAGACAAAAGAGACCCAGTACTTC. Translated: CASSLWGQTKETQYF.

The chain is built from TRBV6-5 and TRBJ2-7, with D uncertain. V was shortened by 6 bases and J by 6 bases, with 12 bases between the two germline ends. The CDR3 sequence is 12 residues long. Germline lookup yields CDR1 MNHEY and CDR2 SVGAGI. This chain's CDR3 is CASRRTTSEQYF. The CDR3 nucleotides read TGTGCCAGCAGAAGAACGACGAGCGAGCAGTACTTC.

This clone was detected a few times. The rearrangement joins TRBV29-1 to TRBJ2-2, with 13 positions matching TRBD2. The V segment lost 7 bases and the J segment 6 bases; nucleotides outside the gene matches: 8. The germline V gene has CDR1 SQVTM and CDR2 ANQGSEA. The CDR3 runs to 15 residues. CDR3 residues: CSARLAGGPPGELFF. In DNA form, the CDR3 reads TGCAGCGCCAGACTAGCGGGAGGTCCCCCCGGGGAGCTGTTTTTT.

Only a few counts were recorded for this clone. The chain combines TRBV25-1 with TRBJ2-5, with 7 bases fitting TRBD2. CDR3 length: 14 residues. Per the germline V gene, CDR1 is MGHDK and CDR2 is SYGVNS. Trimming cost V 3 bases and J 7 bases; bases outside gene matches: 8. Written as DNA, the CDR3 is TGTGCCAGCAGTGACTACGCGGGAGTAGCGACCCAGTACTTC. Translated, it gives CASSDYAGVATQYF.

This chain uses TRBV5-1 with TRBJ2-7; the D is unclear. Germline CDR1 SGHRS, CDR2 YFSETQ. Trimming took 0 bases from V and 4 from J, leaving 8 bases between them. The CDR3 covers 13 residues. CDR3 loop: CASSLDTDYEQYF. The CDR3 bases are TGCGCCAGCAGCTTGGATACCGATTACGAGCAGTACTTC. Together with reference TRBV5-1 and TRBJ2-7, the CDR3 gives the full variable domain: KAGVTQTPRYLIKTRGQQVTLSCSPISGHRSVSWYQQTPGQGLQFLFEYFSETQRNKGNFPGRFSGRQFSNSRSEMNVSTLELGDSALYLCASSLDTDYEQYFGPGTRLTVT.

The chain combines TRBV4-3 with TRBJ2-3; the D is unclear. The length of the CDR3 is 13 residues. V was cut by 4 bases and J by 3 bases, with 8 bases left in between. Germline CDR1 is LGHNA and CDR2 is YSLEER. The CDR3 DNA reads as TGCGCCAGCAGCCCTCGACCGACAGATACGCAGTATTTT. Its protein product is CASSPRPTDTQYF.

This clone appeared a few times. V gene TRBV21-1 combines with J gene TRBJ2-1; TRBD2 is the table's D call, not checked against the DNA. TRBV21-1 is a listed pseudogene. This CDR3 comprises 13 residues. CDR3 in amino acids: CASSKVGLVTQFF. In DNA, the CDR3 is TGTGCCAGCAGCAAAGTGGGACTCGTAACCCAGTTCTTC.

J is TRBJ1-2 and V is TRBV5-1; the D gene is possibly TRBD1 (5 bases). Germline CDR1 SGHRS, CDR2 YFSETQ. Trimming took off 4 bases at V and 8 bases at J, with 18 bases between the two ends. The length of the CDR3 is 14 residues. The CDR3, as DNA: TGCGCCAGCAGCGCCGGGACGGCCGCCTGGGGCTACACCTTC. Its translation: CASSAGTAAWGYTF.

This clone was counted only a few times. The V and J genes are TRBV2 and TRBJ2-7; 10 nucleotides match TRBD2. The junction had 10 bases not matched to a gene; V was cut back by 1 base and J by 1 base. The CDR3 has 18 amino acids. The germline V gene encodes CDR1 SNHLY and CDR2 FYNNEI. CDR3 loop: CASSEVDQAGGASYEQYF. In DNA form, the CDR3 reads TGTGCCAGCAGTGAAGTCGATCAAGCGGGAGGGGCGTCCTACGAGCAGTACTTC.

This chain links TRBV5-1 with TRBJ1-3; perhaps TRBD1 as D (5 bases). Trimming pared 2 bases from V and 0 bases from J, leaving 6 bases between. The V gene's germline CDR1 is SGHRS and CDR2 YFSETQ. There are 14 residues in the CDR3. The chain's CDR3 is CASSLGDSGNTIYF. CDR3 nucleotides: TGCGCCAGCAGCTTAGGGGACTCTGGAAACACCATATATTTT.

This clone was seen more than once but under ten times. This chain uses TRBV7-3 with TRBJ2-5; tentative D call: TRBD1 (5 bases). V lost 1 base and J lost 3, with 12 bases in between. The CDR3 is 15 residues long. Germline V gene data show CDR1 as SGHTA and CDR2 as FQGTGA. In DNA, the CDR3 is TGTGCCAGCAGCTTAATGGCTCGCAGGGAAGAGACCCAGTACTTC. Translating gives CASSLMARREETQYF.

The table lists this clone with a count of one. The V and J genes are TRBV15 and TRBJ1-1, with TRBD1 matching 11 bases. V shed 3 bases and J 6 bases; nucleotides not matched to a gene: 0. The V gene's germline CDR1 is LNHNV and CDR2 YYDKDF (reference sequence). This CDR3 has 13 amino acids. The CDR3 DNA reads TGTGCCACCAGCAGGGACAGGGGGCCTGAAGCTTTCTTT. Protein product: CATSRDRGPEAFF. Together with reference TRBV15 and TRBJ1-1, the CDR3 gives the full variable domain: DAMVIQNPRYQVTQFGKPVTLSCSQTLNHNVMYWYQQKSSQAPKLLFHYYDKDFNNEADTPDNFQSRRPNTSFCFLDIRSPGLGDTAMYLCATSRDRGPEAFFGQGTRLTVV.